This TCR beta chain emerged from a study of T-cell memory formation after mild COVID-19 (dated by TCRdb to about 2021). With respect to the entire study: TCR sequence clusters from the two donors were found to be largely donor specific. Two young, previously healthy adult volunteers, one female and one male, were included in the cohort. In a couple of donors, T-cell clones that expanded and contracted after mild COVID-19 were tracked by sequencing TCRalpha and TCRbeta repertoires over time.

PBMCs were isolated by Ficoll-Paque density gradient centrifugation. Points on this clonotype: Its binding antigen is unknown. No much larger clone exists at a distance of one base, and base qualities are not known.

Sequencing relied on an Illumina NovaSeq 6000. Using 5'RACE with constant-segment primers, TCRalpha and TCRbeta cDNA libraries were constructed, with sample barcodes and unique molecular identifiers added in the process. RNA was extracted from every sample with Trizol reagent. Libraries were amplified in two PCR steps, with a second sample barcode and Illumina TruSeq adapters added in the second step. The libraries were sequenced on an Illumina NovaSeq using 2 x 150 bp paired-end reads. For the original study's pipeline: With migec v1.2.7, reads were demultiplexed and then collapsed into UMI-guided consensus sequences. With mixcr v2.1.11, UMI consensuses were aligned to TRA and TRB V and J templates and assembled into clonotypes. Clonotypes were classified as expanded or contracted when called significant by both edgeR and NoisET, with noise models trained on biological replicates. edgeR calls used a false discovery rate-adjusted p below 0.01 and a log2 fold-change threshold of 1. As an exploratory analysis of dynamics, max-normalized trajectories of the 1000 most abundant clonotypes were examined by PCA with hierarchical clustering. Each responding clone was given a CD4 or CD8 phenotype based on the CD4+ and CD8+ repertoires, which had been sequenced separately. TCRdb passed the public sequencing reads through fastp at Q25 and MiXCR, retaining productive beta sequences. Identical CDR3 proteins give one entry, which carries the most common genes and DNA. The V and J calls and clone size come from TCRdb's table, not from the authors' own analysis. The sample table records more than 75,000 distinct CDR3 sequences; approximately 15% of these occur just once. The ten largest make up about a third of the sample.

Here is what the overall study found, with its caveats: Balanced CD4/CD8 phenotypes were observed for clones contracting from day 15 to 85, whereas a bias towards CD4+ was observed for a second wave of clones expanding from day 15 to 37. The detection of some responding clones in pre-infection memory suggests that pre-existing cross-reactive memory T cells joined the SARS-CoV-2 response. Contracting CD4+ clones were located mainly in the CM and EM memory subsets, whereas CD8+ clones were found to be enriched in EMRA. SARS-CoV-2 specificity of the second-wave clones peaking on day 37 was not confirmed. Only a couple of mild cases were covered in the study, and larger cohorts including severe cases with pre-infection samples were considered necessary.

Material for sequencing was PBMCs or a T cell subset sorted from them (not recorded which). The receptor comes from an adult woman who had mild COVID-19 (a few samples of this study predate the infection). The sample titles of this study are shuffled in the database, so cell type and time point are left out; the donor was told from shared clones.

The bases read TGCGCCAGCAGCCCATTAGTACCGGCGGACTATGGCTACACCTTC. Its amino acids are CASSPLVPADYGYTF. This chain is built from TRBV5-1 and TRBJ1-2; confidence is insufficient to name the D gene. Counted from cysteine to phenylalanine, this CDR3 has 15 amino acids. Only CDR3 DNA is held: 45 bases, read in frame from base 1. V drops 4 bases and J drops 3 bases, leaving 16 bases in between. From the germline V gene, CDR1 is SGHRS and CDR2 is YFSETQ.